These T cell receptor beta chains were read from a single sample in a study of blood T cell repertoires in COVID-19. Some clones are missing from TCRdb's copy, which holds only in-frame ones; the method was immunoSEQ multiplex PCR. The table has 400,000 to 500,000 clones, about 88% seen once. The sample comprised PBMCs or T cells enriched from blood (not recorded which). The receptors shown here come from a woman under 30 who had been exposed to COVID-19. Both conserved end residues are part of each CDR3. A D gene is named only where the DNA matches it firmly. Clone size appears in some rows only: once, few, many, or a class for an expanded clone.

clone_size j_call cdr3_length v_call d_call cdr3_nt cdr3_aa
NA TRBJ1-2 15 TRBV28 TRBD1 TGTGCCAGCCATTCCTCCGGGACAGATAACTATGGCTACACCTTC CASHSSGTDNYGYTF
NA TRBJ2-7 14 TRBV28 TRBD2 TGTGCCAGTACTAAATCGGGGGGTCCCTACGAGCAGTACTTC CASTKSGGPYEQYF
NA TRBJ2-3 14 TRBV28 NA TGTGCCAGCAGTTTATGGGAGGGCACAGATACGCAGTATTTT CASSLWEGTDTQYF
NA TRBJ1-2 15 TRBV9 TRBD1 TGTGCCAGCAGCGTGGGGGGACAGGACAACTATGGCTACACCTTC CASSVGGQDNYGYTF
NA TRBJ2-5 16 TRBV5-4 TRBD2 TGTGCCAGCAGCTACCTAGGCGGGAGGATACAAGAGACCCAGTACTTC CASSYLGGRIQETQYF
NA TRBJ2-1 11 TRBV7-9 NA TGTGCCAGCAGCTTAACAGACATACAGTTCTTC CASSLTDIQFF
NA TRBJ1-3 14 TRBV19 NA TGTGCCAGTAGGCTGAGCCGGTCTGGAAACACCATATATTTT CASRLSRSGNTIYF
NA TRBJ2-5 17 TRBV5-1 TRBD1 TGCGCCAGCAGCTTGACCCTCGGACAGGGGGCCCCAGAGACCCAGTACTTC CASSLTLGQGAPETQYF
NA TRBJ2-1 14 TRBV9 NA TGTGCCAGCAGCGCCGACAGGTTTTTTATTGAGCAGTTCTTC CASSADRFFIEQFF
NA TRBJ2-5 14 TRBV5-1 TRBD1 TGCGCCAGCAGCTCGACAGGGGGCCAAGAGACCCAGTACTTC CASSSTGGQETQYF
NA TRBJ2-7 14 TRBV6-5 NA TGTGCCAGAGTCCTAGCGATGATCGAGTACGAGCAGTACTTC CARVLAMIEYEQYF
NA TRBJ2-1 18 TRBV7-2 TRBD2 TGTGCCAGCAGCTTAGTCCGGGGGGGGCCTAGCTCCTACAATGAGCAGTTCTTC CASSLVRGGPSSYNEQFF
NA TRBJ1-2 13 TRBV5-6 NA TGTGCCAGCAGCCCGACAGGAGGCTATGGCTACACCTTC CASSPTGGYGYTF
NA TRBJ2-1 15 TRBV6-2/TRBV6-3 TRBD2 TGTGCCAGCAGCCCAGCGGGGAGCTCCTACAATGAGCAGTTCTTC CASSPAGSSYNEQFF
NA TRBJ1-1 13 TRBV2 NA TGTGCCACTACAGGGCAAGGGAACACTGAAGCTTTCTTT CATTGQGNTEAFF
NA TRBJ2-2 14 TRBV7-8 TRBD1 TGTGCCAGCACGGGACAGGGTCGGGCCGGGGAGCTGTTTTTT CASTGQGRAGELFF
NA TRBJ1-2 14 TRBV28 TRBD1 TGTGCCAGCAGGGCCAGGGGGGCTGACTATGGCTACACCTTC CASRARGADYGYTF
NA TRBJ2-3 16 TRBV7-2 TRBD2 TGTGCCAGCAGCTCCCCTTATAGCGGGGGTCGAGATACGCAGTATTTT CASSSPYSGGRDTQYF
NA TRBJ1-1 15 TRBV7-9 TRBD1 TGTGCCAGCAGCTTAGAAGGGACAGGGAGCACTGAAGCTTTCTTT CASSLEGTGSTEAFF
few TRBJ2-7 19 TRBV7-2 TRBD2 TGTGCCAGCAGCTTAGTAGTAGATCGATGGGCAGGGAGGGTATACGAGCAGTACTTC CASSLVVDRWAGRVYEQYF
few TRBJ1-1 12 TRBV30 NA TGTGCCTGGGTGGGAGGGGTAACTGAAGCTTTCTTT CAWVGGVTEAFF
NA TRBJ2-1 14 TRBV19 TRBD1 TGTGCCTCCCGGAGCCGGGACAGCTACAATGAGCAGTTCTTC CASRSRDSYNEQFF
NA TRBJ2-5 15 TRBV5-1 TRBD2 TGCGCCAGCGGCAAGACTAGCGGGAGGGGAGAGACCCAGTACTTC CASGKTSGRGETQYF
NA TRBJ2-7 13 TRBV5-6 NA TGTGCCAGCAGGTCTAGAGGTGGCGGGGAGCAGTACTTC CASRSRGGGEQYF
NA TRBJ1-2 14 TRBV2 NA TGTGCCAGCAGAGATACAGGGTTGAGCTATGGCTACACCTTC CASRDTGLSYGYTF
NA TRBJ1-2 14 TRBV9 NA TGTGCCAGCAGCGCCAGCGGGACAAGCTATGGCTACACCTTC CASSASGTSYGYTF
NA TRBJ2-3 14 TRBV9 TRBD2 TGTGCCAGCAGCGTACGGGGGGAGACAGATACGCAGTATTTT CASSVRGETDTQYF
NA TRBJ1-4 13 TRBV5-1 NA TGCGCCAGCAGCTTGCAACTTGAGGAAAAACTGTTTTTT CASSLQLEEKLFF
NA TRBJ1-4 15 TRBV27 TRBD1 TGTGCCAGCAGTTTAGCAGGGGGCCCTAATGAAAAACTGTTTTTT CASSLAGGPNEKLFF
NA TRBJ1-1 14 TRBV27 TRBD1 TGTGCCAGCAAACGCCTGACAGGGGGCTCTGAAGCTTTCTTT CASKRLTGGSEAFF
once TRBJ1-5 14 TRBV27 NA TGTGCCAGCAGCCCAGGGTGGAACAATCAGCCCCAGCATTTT CASSPGWNNQPQHF
few TRBJ2-2 19 TRBV19 NA TGTGCCAGTAGTATAGATTTGATATTCAGGCCCTCGAACACCGGGGAGCTGTTTTTT CASSIDLIFRPSNTGELFF
NA TRBJ2-7 11 TRBV12-3/TRBV12-4 TRBD1 TGTGCCAGCAGGGGGACAGGTGAGCAGTACTTC CASRGTGEQYF
NA TRBJ2-1 16 TRBV13 TRBD2 TGTGCCAGCAGCCACCTAGCGGGATTGGGAGGGGGAGAGCAGTTCTTC CASSHLAGLGGGEQFF
NA TRBJ2-2 12 TRBV6-5 NA TGTGCCAGCAGTTTTTCCAGCGGGGAGCTGTTTTTT CASSFSSGELFF
once TRBJ2-1 15 TRBV2 NA TGTGCCAGCAGTTTACTAGTTCCCGCCTACAATGAGCAGTTCTTC CASSLLVPAYNEQFF
NA TRBJ1-2 14 TRBV7-3 NA TGTGCCAGCAGCTTGGGGCTGGGGAACTATGGCTACACCTTC CASSLGLGNYGYTF
NA TRBJ2-5 14 TRBV9 TRBD1 TGTGCCAGCACCTCGGGACAGGGGCACGAGACCCAGTACTTC CASTSGQGHETQYF
NA TRBJ1-6 18 TRBV2 NA TGTGCCAGCAGTGAAATGCAGGGTGGTAGCTCCTATAATTCACCCCTCCACTTT CASSEMQGGSSYNSPLHF
NA TRBJ1-2 14 TRBV7-9 NA TGTGCCAGCAGCCCCTTTGACAAAAACTATGGCTACACCTTC CASSPFDKNYGYTF
NA TRBJ1-2 15 TRBV28 TRBD1 TGTGCCAGCAGTAGCCGGGACAGGGGGAACTATGGCTACACCTTC CASSSRDRGNYGYTF
NA TRBJ1-2 17 TRBV6-2/TRBV6-3 TRBD1 TGTGCCAGCAGTTACGGGACAGGGTCGGAGGTTGACTATGGCTACACCTTC CASSYGTGSEVDYGYTF
NA TRBJ2-7 13 TRBV2 TRBD1 TGTGCCAGCAAGGGGGCCCATCCCTACGAGCAGTACTTC CASKGAHPYEQYF
NA TRBJ2-3 13 TRBV3-1/TRBV3-2 NA TGTGCCAGCAGCTTTCCTTCCACAGATACGCAGTATTTT CASSFPSTDTQYF
NA TRBJ2-1 15 TRBV7-2 TRBD2 TGTGCCAGCAGCTTAATACTAGCGGTCTACAATGAGCAGTTCTTC CASSLILAVYNEQFF
NA TRBJ2-1 14 TRBV28 NA TGTGCCAGCAGCCCCCCTCTAGCGTTCAATGAGCAGTTCTTC CASSPPLAFNEQFF
NA TRBJ1-5 15 TRBV15 TRBD1 TGTGCCACCAGCGGGGGGACAGGGGGCTGGCAGCCCCAGCATTTT CATSGGTGGWQPQHF
NA TRBJ2-1 15 TRBV24-1 TRBD1 TGTGCCACCAGTGATCCCACAGGGGTATCTAATGAGCAGTTCTTC CATSDPTGVSNEQFF
few TRBJ2-1 16 TRBV27 TRBD2 TGTGCCAGCTCGGCTTATGGGACTAGCGTGTACAATGAGCAGTTCTTC CASSAYGTSVYNEQFF
NA TRBJ2-1 14 TRBV7-2 NA TGTGCCAGCAGCTTAACCCAGGGGTCAAATGAGCAGTTCTTC CASSLTQGSNEQFF
NA TRBJ2-1 13 TRBV19 TRBD1 TGTGCCAGTAGTTTACCGGAGGGGACAGGAAGCTTCTTC CASSLPEGTGSFF